This T cell receptor beta chain was sequenced in a study of spatial heterogeneity in lung cancer. Germline V gene data show CDR1 as SGHTA and CDR2 as FQGNSA. This CDR3 has 13 amino acids. V was cut by 2 bases and J by 8 bases, with 12 bases left in between. A single record per CDR3 protein comes from TCRdb applying MiXCR to the 5' RACE reads. The sample records some 39,000 distinct CDR3 sequences, about 6.8% being singletons. Time point noted: sample taken at primary tumor resection. 72 TRACERx patients with early, untreated non-small cell lung cancer donated samples. Tumor, nontumor lung or frozen PBMC supplied whole RNA, sequenced without sorting. This clonotype has just a few counts.

The specimen comprised PBMCs, sampled at surgery. The V call is TRBV7-2, the J call TRBJ1-1, with D uncertain. The origin of this receptor is a female donor with early-stage non-small cell lung cancer. CDR3 DNA sequence: TGTGCCAGCAGCTTATTCCATCGGCAGGAAGCTTTCTTT. Translating it yields CASSLFHRQEAFF.